These 21 T cell receptor beta chains were sequenced from one sample in a study of T-cell reconstitution after alpha-beta-depleted transplantation in children. A TCRbeta library incorporating unique molecular identifiers was prepared. A single record per CDR3 protein comes from TCRdb applying MiXCR to the PCR reads. The sample holds around 700,000 distinct CDR3 sequences, around 13% seen once. This sample comprised PBMCs, obtained before TCRalphabeta/CD19-depleted stem cell transplant. All receptors derive from a girl aged 2 to 10 with congenital amegakaryocytic thrombocytopenia, due to receive a stem cell transplant.

The chain's CDR3 is CARSLGRAGGSYNEQFF. The DNA for the CDR3 is TGTGCCAGAAGCTTGGGCCGGGCGGGAGGGTCCTACAATGAGCAGTTCTTC. This chain links TRBV5-3 with TRBJ2-1; TRBD2 matches at 9 bases. TRBV5-3 counts as an open reading frame of uncertain function. Trimming took 0 bases from V and 1 from J; bases not matched to a gene: 5. The CDR3 loop spans 17 amino acids.

V is TRBV7-6 and J is TRBJ2-5, with TRBD1 matching over 10 bases. This CDR3 has 15 residues. The germline V gene has CDR1 SGHVS and CDR2 FNYEAQ. Unmatched junction bases numbered 3, after V lost 1 base and J lost 4 bases. DNA of the CDR3: TGTGCCAGCAGCTTAGTCCGGACAGGGGGAGAGACCCAGTACTTC. Protein: CASSLVRTGGETQYF.

The chain links TRBV28 to TRBJ1-1; D is perhaps TRBD1 (5 bases). V was pared by 2 bases and J by 0 bases, with 7 bases between. This CDR3 contains 14 residues. From germline, CDR1 is MDHEN and CDR2 SYDVKM. CDR3 in DNA: TGTGCCAGCAGTTTACGGACACTGAACACTGAAGCTTTCTTT. It specifies CASSLRTLNTEAFF.

The sample holds one count of this clonotype. A much more abundant neighbour one base away suggests this may be a read error. This sequence joins TRBV20-1 and TRBJ1-5; possibly TRBD1 for D (6 bases). In germline, CDR1 is DFQATT, CDR2 SNEGSKA (reference sequence). The CDR3 spans 15 residues. The CDR3 bases are TGCAGTGCTACACCCAGGGGTCTCAGCAATCGGCCCCAGCATTTT. Encoded protein: CSATPRGLSNRPQHF.

J is TRBJ2-2 and V is TRBV20-1, with 7 bases that match TRBD2. Germline trimming cut 2 bases from V and 5 bases from J; bases unmatched to any gene: 14. The CDR3 contains 17 residues. Germline CDR1 reads DFQATT; CDR2 reads SNEGSKA (reference sequence). The DNA for the CDR3 is TGCAGTGCTAGACTCCGGCGGGAGAGAGGCCGAACCGGGGAGCTGTTTTTT. Translation gives CSARLRRERGRTGELFF.

Concerning this clonotype: Being one base from a much bigger clone, this may be a read error. The J gene is TRBJ2-1, the V gene TRBV28; 8 bases match TRBD1. J gave up 7 bases and V 10 bases, and 9 bases lay outside the gene matches. The germline V gene encodes CDR1 MDHEN and CDR2 SYDVKM. The CDR3 totals 13 residues. The CDR3 DNA sequence: TGTGCCACCAGAGGACAGGGTTGGAATGAGCAGTTCTTC. Translating it yields CATRGQGWNEQFF.

This clonotype was found a few times. V is TRBV20-1 and J is TRBJ2-3; D not resolved. Looked up from germline, CDR1 is DFQATT and CDR2 is SNEGSKA (reference sequence). V was shortened by 1 base and J by 0 bases, with 8 bases between the two germline ends. This CDR3 is built from 14 residues. CDR3 amino acids: CSARGAVSTDTQYF. The CDR3 region has the DNA TGCAGTGCTAGAGGGGCAGTTAGCACAGATACGCAGTATTTT.

The V gene is TRBV7-9, the J gene TRBJ2-5, with no clear D. V lost 8 bases and J 5 bases, leaving 18 bases between the germline ends. CDR3 length: 14 residues. CDR1 SEHNR and CDR2 FQNEAQ come from the germline V gene (reference sequence). CDR3: CASSTDRASETQYF. The CDR3 nucleotides read TGTGCCAGCTCTACCGACCGGGCTAGTGAGACCCAGTACTTC.

This clonotype was found a few times. This chain uses TRBV20-1 with TRBJ2-4, with a tentative D call TRBD2 (5 bases). Deletions cut 4 bases from V and 5 bases from J, with 21 bases between. CDR3 length: 16 amino acids. Looked up from germline, CDR1 is DFQATT and CDR2 is SNEGSKA (reference sequence). The CDR3 loop reads CSAMEARTSRQNIQYF. Written as DNA, the CDR3 is TGCAGTGCTATGGAGGCGCGGACCTCCCGGCAAAACATTCAGTACTTC.

This clonotype has a count of ten or more. The rearrangement uses TRBV20-1 and TRBJ2-3; D is possibly TRBD1 or TRBD2 (5 bases each). The CDR3 loop spans 18 amino acids. V was trimmed by 1 base and J by 5 bases, leaving 25 bases between them. In germline, CDR1 is DFQATT, CDR2 SNEGSKA (reference sequence). Here the CDR3 DNA reads TGCAGTGCTAGAGGGGACCCCCCTCGTACCGGGGCTCAAGATACGCAGTATTTT. Its translation: CSARGDPPRTGAQDTQYF.

The chain carries TRBV18 and TRBJ2-7; D possibly uses TRBD1 or TRBD2 (6 bases each). The CDR3 runs to 14 residues. Deletions cut 2 bases from V and 3 bases from J, with 11 bases between. Germline-derived CDR1 and CDR2 are KGHSH and LQKENI. The CDR3 DNA reads TGTGCCAGCTCACCAGACAGGCGGGACTACGAGCAGTACTTC. Translating it yields CASSPDRRDYEQYF.

This clonotype has ten or more counts. The chain has TRBV20-1 and TRBJ2-3; D might be TRBD2 (5 bases). The length of the CDR3 is 13 residues. V gave up 0 bases and J gave up 6 bases, with 10 bases separating them. Per germline, CDR1 DFQATT and CDR2 SNEGSKA (reference sequence). CDR3 DNA sequence: TGCAGTGCTAGAGAGACCTTAGCGGATACGCAGTATTTT. This sequence encodes CSARETLADTQYF.

Remarks on this clonotype: This may be a read error, as it is one base from a much larger clone. The V gene is TRBV12-3 or TRBV12-4, the J gene TRBJ1-2; TRBD1 matches 8 bases. CDR3 length: 16 residues. This CDR3 is CSSTQGAGLLYGGYTF. For the CDR3, the DNA is TGTTCCAGCACCCAGGGGGCTGGGCTGTTATACGGTGGCTACACCTTC.

This clonotype has more than one count but fewer than ten. The chain combines TRBV29-1 with TRBJ2-3; 8 bases are shared with TRBD2. The CDR3 is made up of 16 amino acids. The V and J ends lost 0 bases and 3 bases, in that order; junction bases with no gene match: 8. Germline V lookup: CDR1 SQVTM, CDR2 ANQGSEA. This chain's CDR3 is CSVEDSAGDYTDTQYF. For the CDR3, the DNA is TGCAGCGTTGAAGATTCAGCGGGAGATTATACAGATACGCAGTATTTT.

A note on this clonotype: The junction shows a germline mismatch at one end, possibly a read error. The chain has TRBV6-5 and TRBJ2-3, with D possibly called TRBD1 or TRBD2 (7 bases each). The CDR3 spans 13 residues. Germline V gene lookup returns CDR1 MNHEY and CDR2 SVGAGI. The CDR3 spells CASSYSRGGGMHF. Written as DNA, the CDR3 is TGTGCCAGCAGTTACTCCCGGGGAGGGGGCATGCATTTT.

V usage is TRBV12-3 or TRBV12-4 and J usage is TRBJ2-7, with a weak D call TRBD2 (5 bases). V lost 7 bases, J lost 8 bases, and 15 bases lay in between. This CDR3 is built from 12 residues. Here the CDR3 reads CASTTFREKQYF. As DNA, the CDR3 is TGTGCCAGCACCACCTTCCGGGAAAAGCAGTACTTC.

This clonotype has a count of ten or more. The chain combines TRBV5-1 with TRBJ2-1, with 7 bases aligning to TRBD2. The CDR3 contains 16 residues. Trimming removed 5 bases from V and 0 bases from J; junction bases left unmatched: 8. The germline V gene has CDR1 SGHRS and CDR2 YFSETQ. The CDR3 protein is CASSPTGTTSYNEQFF. The CDR3 DNA reads TGCGCCAGCAGTCCGACCGGGACTACCTCCTACAATGAGCAGTTCTTC.

The chain carries TRBV5-1 and TRBJ2-6; D is ambiguous. The ends were cut back, 2 bases at V and 4 bases at J, with 13 bases in the middle. Germline CDR1 SGHRS, CDR2 YFSETQ. The CDR3 contains 16 residues. The CDR3 DNA reads as TGCGCCAGCAGCTTCCCCAAAACGGAGGGGGCCAACGTCCTGACTTTC. It specifies CASSFPKTEGANVLTF.

This clonotype was counted ten times or more. The rearrangement uses TRBV10-2 and TRBJ2-2; a possible D gene is TRBD1 (6 bases). Germline V gene lookup returns CDR1 WSHSY and CDR2 SAAADI. The length of the CDR3 is 14 residues. V lost 6 bases and J 4 bases, leaving 12 bases between the germline ends. As DNA, the CDR3 is TGCGCCAGCAGGAGTAAAGGGGGCACCGGGGAGCTGTTTTTT. Amino acid sequence: CASRSKGGTGELFF.

This chain joins TRBV20-1 and TRBJ2-1; 9 bases agree with TRBD2. Germline V CDR1 and CDR2: DFQATT, SNEGSKA (reference sequence). This CDR3 has 18 residues. J lost 2 bases, V lost 4 bases, and 15 bases had no gene match. Here the CDR3 DNA reads TGCAGTGCTAACCCACCAATGACTAGCGGCGTAACCTACAATGAGCAGTTCTTC. It is translated as CSANPPMTSGVTYNEQFF.

This clonotype was recorded once. Just one base apart from a much larger clone, this may be a read error. This rearrangement joins TRBV12-3 or TRBV12-4 to TRBJ2-2, with D possibly being TRBD2 (5 bases). This CDR3 is built from 13 residues. The CDR3 is CAISQQATGEQFF. As DNA, the CDR3 is TGTGCCATCAGTCAGCAGGCCACCGGGGAGCAGTTTTTT.